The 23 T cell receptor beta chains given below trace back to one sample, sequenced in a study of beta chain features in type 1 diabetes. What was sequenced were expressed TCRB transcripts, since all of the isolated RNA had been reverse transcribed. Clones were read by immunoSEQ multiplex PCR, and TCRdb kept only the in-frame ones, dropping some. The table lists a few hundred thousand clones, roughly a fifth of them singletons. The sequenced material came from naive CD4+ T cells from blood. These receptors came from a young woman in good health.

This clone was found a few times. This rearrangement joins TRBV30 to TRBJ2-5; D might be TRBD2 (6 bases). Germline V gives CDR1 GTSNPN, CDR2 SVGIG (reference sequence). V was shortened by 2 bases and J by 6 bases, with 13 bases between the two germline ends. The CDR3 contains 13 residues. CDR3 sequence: CAWSSAGLKTQYF. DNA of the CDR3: TGTGCCTGGAGTAGCGCGGGGTTAAAGACCCAGTACTTC.

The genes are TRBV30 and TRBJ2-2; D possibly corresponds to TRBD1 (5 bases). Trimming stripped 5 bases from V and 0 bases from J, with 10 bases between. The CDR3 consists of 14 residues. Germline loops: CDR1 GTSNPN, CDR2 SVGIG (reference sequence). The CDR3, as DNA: TGTGCCTGGGCAGGGCGATCGAACACCGGGGAGCTGTTTTTT. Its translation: CAWAGRSNTGELFF.

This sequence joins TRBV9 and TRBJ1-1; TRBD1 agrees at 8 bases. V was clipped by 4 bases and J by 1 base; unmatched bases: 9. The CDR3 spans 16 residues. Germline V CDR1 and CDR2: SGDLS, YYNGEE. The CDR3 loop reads CASSPHGQGRNTEAFF. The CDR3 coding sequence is TGTGCCAGCAGCCCCCACGGACAGGGCAGGAACACTGAAGCTTTCTTT.

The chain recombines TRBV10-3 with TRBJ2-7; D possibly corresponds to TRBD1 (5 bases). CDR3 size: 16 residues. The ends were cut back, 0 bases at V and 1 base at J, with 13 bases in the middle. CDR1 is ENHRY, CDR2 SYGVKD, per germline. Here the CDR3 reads CAISESWGPHSYEQYF. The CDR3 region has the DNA TGTGCCATCAGTGAGTCATGGGGCCCCCATTCCTACGAGCAGTACTTC.

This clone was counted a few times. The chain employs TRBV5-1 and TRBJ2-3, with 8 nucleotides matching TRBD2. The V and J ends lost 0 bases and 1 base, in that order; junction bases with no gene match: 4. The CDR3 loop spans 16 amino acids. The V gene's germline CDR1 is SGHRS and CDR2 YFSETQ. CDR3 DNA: TGCGCCAGCAGCTTGGAAGCGGGAGAGGGCACAGATACGCAGTATTTT. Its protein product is CASSLEAGEGTDTQYF.

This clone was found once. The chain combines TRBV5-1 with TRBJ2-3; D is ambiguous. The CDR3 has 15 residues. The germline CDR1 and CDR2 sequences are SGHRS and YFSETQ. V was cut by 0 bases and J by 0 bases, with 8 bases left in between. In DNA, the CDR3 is TGCGCCAGCAGCTTGGCCAAGACTAGCACAGATACGCAGTATTTT. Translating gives CASSLAKTSTDTQYF.

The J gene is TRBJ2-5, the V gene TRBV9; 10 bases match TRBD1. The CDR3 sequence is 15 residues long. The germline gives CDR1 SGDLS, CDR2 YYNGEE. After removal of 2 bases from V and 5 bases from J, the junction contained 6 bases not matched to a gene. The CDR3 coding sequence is TGTGCCAGCAGCGTCTCGACAGGGGGCGAGGAGACCCAGTACTTC. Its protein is CASSVSTGGEETQYF.

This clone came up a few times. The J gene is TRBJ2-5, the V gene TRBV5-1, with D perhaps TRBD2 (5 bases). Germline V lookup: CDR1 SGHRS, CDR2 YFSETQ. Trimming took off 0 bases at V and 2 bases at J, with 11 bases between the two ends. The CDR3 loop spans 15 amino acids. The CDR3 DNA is TGCGCCAGCAGCTTGGGATCGGGGATTCAAGAGACCCAGTACTTC. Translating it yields CASSLGSGIQETQYF.

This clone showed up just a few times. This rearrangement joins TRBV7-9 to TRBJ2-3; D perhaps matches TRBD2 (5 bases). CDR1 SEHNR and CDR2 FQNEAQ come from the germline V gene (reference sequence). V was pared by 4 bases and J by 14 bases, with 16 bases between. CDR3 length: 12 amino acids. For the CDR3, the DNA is TGTGCCAGCAGCTCGCTGGCCCGCCGGGGGTATTTT. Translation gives CASSSLARRGYF.

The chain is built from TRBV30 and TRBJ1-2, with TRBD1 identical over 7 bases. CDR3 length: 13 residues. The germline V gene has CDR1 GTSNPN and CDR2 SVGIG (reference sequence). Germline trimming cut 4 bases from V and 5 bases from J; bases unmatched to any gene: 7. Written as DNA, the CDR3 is TGTGCCTGGACCGGGACAGTCCCTTATGGCTACACCTTC. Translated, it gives CAWTGTVPYGYTF.

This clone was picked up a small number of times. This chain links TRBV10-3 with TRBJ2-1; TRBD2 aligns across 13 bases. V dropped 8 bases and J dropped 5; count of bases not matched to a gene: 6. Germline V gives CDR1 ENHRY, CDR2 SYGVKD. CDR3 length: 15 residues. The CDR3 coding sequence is TGTGCCATCGCCTTACTAGCGGGAGGGGACAATGAGCAGTTCTTC. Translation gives CAIALLAGGDNEQFF.

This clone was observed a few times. The DNA of the CDR3 is TGTGCCAGCGGGCTCGGGAGGGCCCAAGAGACCCAGTACTTC. Its protein is CASGLGRAQETQYF. The chain employs TRBV7-2 and TRBJ2-5, with 8 bases fitting TRBD2. J lost 1 base, V lost 8 bases, and 6 bases had no gene match. This CDR3 contains 14 residues. Germline V gene data show CDR1 as SGHTA and CDR2 as FQGNSA. Full variable domain (missing parts from reference TRBV7-2 and TRBJ2-5): GAGVSQSPSNKVTEKGKDVELRCDPISGHTALYWYRQSLGQGLEFLIYFQGNSAPDKSGLPSDRFSAERTGGSVSTLTIQRTQQEDSAVYLCASGLGRAQETQYFGPGTRLLVL.

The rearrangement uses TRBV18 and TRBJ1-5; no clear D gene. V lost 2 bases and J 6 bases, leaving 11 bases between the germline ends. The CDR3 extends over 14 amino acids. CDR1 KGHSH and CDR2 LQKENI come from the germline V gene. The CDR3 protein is CASSPTEASQPQHF. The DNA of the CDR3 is TGTGCCAGCTCACCAACCGAGGCTAGTCAGCCCCAGCATTTT.

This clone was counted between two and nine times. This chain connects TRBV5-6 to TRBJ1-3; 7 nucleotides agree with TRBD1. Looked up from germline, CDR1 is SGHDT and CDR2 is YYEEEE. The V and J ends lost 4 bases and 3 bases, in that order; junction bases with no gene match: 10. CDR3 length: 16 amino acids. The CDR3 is CASSRLGQQGGNTIYF. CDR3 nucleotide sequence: TGTGCCAGCAGCCGCCTGGGACAGCAAGGTGGAAACACCATATATTTT.

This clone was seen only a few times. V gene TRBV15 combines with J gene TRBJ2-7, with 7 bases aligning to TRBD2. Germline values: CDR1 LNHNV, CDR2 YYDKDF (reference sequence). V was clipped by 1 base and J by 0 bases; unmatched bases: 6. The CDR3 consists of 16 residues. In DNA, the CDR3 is TGTGCCACCAGCAGAGGTGACGGGAGGTTCTCCTACGAGCAGTACTTC. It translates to CATSRGDGRFSYEQYF.

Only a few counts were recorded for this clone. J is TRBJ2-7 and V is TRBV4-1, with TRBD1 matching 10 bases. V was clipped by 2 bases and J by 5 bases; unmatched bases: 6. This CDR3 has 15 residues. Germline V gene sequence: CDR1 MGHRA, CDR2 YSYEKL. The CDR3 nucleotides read TGCGCCAGCAGCCAATGGGACAGGGGCGGCCACGAGCAGTACTTC. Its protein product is CASSQWDRGGHEQYF.

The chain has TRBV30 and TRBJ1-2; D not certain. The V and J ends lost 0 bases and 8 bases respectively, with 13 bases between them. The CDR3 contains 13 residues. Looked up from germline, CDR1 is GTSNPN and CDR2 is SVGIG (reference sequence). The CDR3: CAWSVTRVSGYTF. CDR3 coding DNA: TGTGCCTGGAGTGTAACGCGGGTGAGCGGCTACACCTTC.

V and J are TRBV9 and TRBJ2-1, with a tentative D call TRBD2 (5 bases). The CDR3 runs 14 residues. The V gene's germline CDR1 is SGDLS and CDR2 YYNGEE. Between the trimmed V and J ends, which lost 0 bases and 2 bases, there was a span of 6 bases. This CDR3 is CASSVAGTYNEQFF. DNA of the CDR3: TGTGCCAGCAGCGTAGCGGGGACCTACAATGAGCAGTTCTTC.

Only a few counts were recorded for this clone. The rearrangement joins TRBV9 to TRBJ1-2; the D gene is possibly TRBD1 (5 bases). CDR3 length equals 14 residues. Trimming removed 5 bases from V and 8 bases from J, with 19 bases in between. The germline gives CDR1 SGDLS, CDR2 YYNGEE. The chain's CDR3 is CASSATLGAQGYTF. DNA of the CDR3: TGTGCCAGCAGTGCCACTCTTGGGGCGCAGGGCTACACCTTC.

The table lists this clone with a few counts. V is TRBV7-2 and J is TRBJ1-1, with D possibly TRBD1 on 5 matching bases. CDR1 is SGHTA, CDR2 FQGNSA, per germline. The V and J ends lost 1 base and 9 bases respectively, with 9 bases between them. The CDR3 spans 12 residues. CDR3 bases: TGTGCCAGCAGCTTAGAGGAGGGGAAAGCTTTCTTT. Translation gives CASSLEEGKAFF.

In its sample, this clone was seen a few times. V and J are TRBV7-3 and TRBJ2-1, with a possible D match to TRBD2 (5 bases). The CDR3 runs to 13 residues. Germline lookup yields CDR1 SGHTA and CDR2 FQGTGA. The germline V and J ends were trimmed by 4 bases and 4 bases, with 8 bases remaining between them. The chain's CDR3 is CASSSPGYNEQFF. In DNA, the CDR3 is TGTGCCAGCAGCTCCCCGGGGTACAATGAGCAGTTCTTC.

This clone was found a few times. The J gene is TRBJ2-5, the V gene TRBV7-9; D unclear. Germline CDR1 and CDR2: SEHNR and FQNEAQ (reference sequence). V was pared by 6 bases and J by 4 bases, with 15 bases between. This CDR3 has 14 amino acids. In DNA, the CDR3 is TGTGCCAGCAGGTACTCTGACACCAGAGAGACCCAGTACTTC. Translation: CASRYSDTRETQYF.

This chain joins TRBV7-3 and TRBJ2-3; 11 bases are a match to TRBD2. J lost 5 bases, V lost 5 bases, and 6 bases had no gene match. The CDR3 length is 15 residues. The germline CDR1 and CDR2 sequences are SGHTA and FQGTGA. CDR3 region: CASSASGGYGDTQYF. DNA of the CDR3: TGTGCCAGCAGCGCTAGCGGGGGGTATGGAGATACGCAGTATTTT.